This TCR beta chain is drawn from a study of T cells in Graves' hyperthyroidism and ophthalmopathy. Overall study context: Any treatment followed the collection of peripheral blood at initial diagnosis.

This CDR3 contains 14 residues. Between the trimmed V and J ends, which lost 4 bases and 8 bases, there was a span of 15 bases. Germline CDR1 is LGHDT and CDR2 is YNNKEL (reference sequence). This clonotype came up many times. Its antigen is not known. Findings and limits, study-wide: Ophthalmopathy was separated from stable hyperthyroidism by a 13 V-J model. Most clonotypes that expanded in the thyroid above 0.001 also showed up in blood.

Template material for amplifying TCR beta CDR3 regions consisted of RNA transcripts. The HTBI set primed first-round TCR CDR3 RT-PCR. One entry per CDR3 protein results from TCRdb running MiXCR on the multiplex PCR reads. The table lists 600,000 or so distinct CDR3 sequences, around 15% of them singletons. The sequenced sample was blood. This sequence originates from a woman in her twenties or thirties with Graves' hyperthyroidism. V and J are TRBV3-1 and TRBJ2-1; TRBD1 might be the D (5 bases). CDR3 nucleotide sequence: TGTGCCAGCAGCCTAACGTCCCGCAGGGATGAGCAGTTCTTC. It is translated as CASSLTSRRDEQFF.